This T cell receptor (beta chain) was documented in a study of early T cells in non-severe SARS-CoV-2 infection. Study-wide context: It was bulk RNA from unsorted whole blood that was sequenced, and the chains were unpaired.

This CDR3 is 14 amino acids long. V was clipped by 6 bases and J by 7 bases; unmatched bases: 9. CDR1 and CDR2 from the germline V gene are MNHNY and SVGAGI (reference sequence). Ten or more counts support this clonotype. Its specificity is not known. Broader study findings: The VDJdb matching leaned toward anti-spike CD8 responses and overlooked private and CD4 specificities.

Researchers attached unique molecular identifiers to individual cDNA molecules. MiXCR, run by TCRdb on the 5' RACE reads, gives a single entry per CDR3 protein. The sample gives around 30,000 distinct CDR3 sequences, around 4.2% of which show up once; 4.4% is in the top ten. The sequenced sample consisted of whole blood. The origin of this receptor is an adult who was a healthcare worker with PCR-confirmed SARS-CoV-2 infection or an uninfected control (not recorded which). The chain employs TRBV6-6 and TRBJ2-7; 10 nucleotides align to TRBD1. The CDR3 region is CASSVTGGLGEQYF. CDR3 DNA sequence: TGTGCCAGCAGCGTGACAGGGGGCCTCGGGGAGCAGTACTTC.